This entry lists 3 T cell receptor beta chains sequenced from one sample in a study of CD8 T cells in ankylosing spondylitis. Study observations and caveats: Seven to nine highly homologous variants formed a TCR beta motif that appeared characteristic of ankylosing spondylitis blood.

Their antigen targets remain unknown. TCRdb re-called the 5' RACE reads with MiXCR, one entry per CDR3 protein. The table shows approximately 550,000 distinct CDR3 sequences, with about 13% occurring only once. The source material was blood, either unsorted or a sorted T cell fraction (not recorded which). The receptors were gathered from a male donor with ankylosing spondylitis.

The chain joins TRBV24-1 to TRBJ2-1; weak D call: TRBD2 (6 bases). CDR1 and CDR2 from the germline V gene are KGHDR and SFDVKD. The V end was cut by 3 bases, the J end by 3 bases, with 8 bases between. This CDR3 is 14 amino acids long. CDR3 loop: CATSDRGLYNEQFF. DNA for the CDR3: TGTGCCACCAGTGATCGGGGACTCTACAATGAGCAGTTCTTC.

This clonotype was detected a few times. The chain has TRBV5-5 and TRBJ2-1, with no clear D. Germline loops: CDR1 SGHKS, CDR2 YYEKEE (reference sequence). The V end lost 5 bases, the J end lost 9 bases, and 12 bases lay between the germline ends. The CDR3 is 12 amino acids. CDR3 sequence reads: CASRSNTGEQFF. DNA of the CDR3: TGTGCCAGCAGGAGCAATACGGGTGAGCAGTTCTTC.

There are a few counts of this clonotype. The chain employs TRBV3-1 and TRBJ2-7; 10 bases align to TRBD1. Germline lookup yields CDR1 LGHDT and CDR2 YNNKEL (reference sequence). CDR3 length equals 16 residues. Trimming cost V 0 bases and J 1 base; bases outside gene matches: 3. The CDR3 coding sequence is TGTGCCAGCAGCCAAGAGACAGGGGGCTCTTCCTACGAGCAGTACTTC. This encodes CASSQETGGSSYEQYF.